This T cell receptor beta chain was identified in a study of cytomegalovirus exposure and HLA in healthy donors. General study findings and limits: Reportedly, diagnosis of cytomegalovirus status by the classifier showed high specificity and sensitivity. Rare sequences made up most TCRs, while some public TCRs were found in many donors. There were 150 to 200 TCR beta chains listed as cytomegalovirus-associated.

Worth noting for this clone: Its antigen is still unknown.

Sequencing was performed with immunoSEQ multiplex PCR; in TCRdb, only in-frame clones are kept and a portion is missing. The sample contains about 56,000 clones, more than 90% of which appear only once. V lost 4 bases and J 2 bases, leaving 18 bases between the germline ends. The CDR3 covers 16 residues. Germline lookup yields CDR1 SGHRS and CDR2 YFSETQ. This sequence originates from a man between 18 and 29 years old in good health and CMV-seronegative. This chain links TRBV5-1 with TRBJ2-5; D call uncertain. The sequenced sample consisted of PBMCs. This CDR3 is CASSPNPAVRQETQYF. CDR3 nucleotides: TGCGCCAGCAGCCCGAACCCTGCGGTAAGACAAGAGACCCAGTACTTC.